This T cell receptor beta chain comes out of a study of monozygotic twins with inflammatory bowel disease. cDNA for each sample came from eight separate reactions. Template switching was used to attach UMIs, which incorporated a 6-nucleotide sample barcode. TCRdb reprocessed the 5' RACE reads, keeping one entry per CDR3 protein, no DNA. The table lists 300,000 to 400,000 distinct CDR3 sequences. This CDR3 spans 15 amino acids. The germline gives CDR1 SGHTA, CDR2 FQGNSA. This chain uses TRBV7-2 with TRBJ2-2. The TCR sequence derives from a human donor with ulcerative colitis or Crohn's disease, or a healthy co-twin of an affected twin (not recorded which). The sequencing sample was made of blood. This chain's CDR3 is CASSLVGASTGELFF.